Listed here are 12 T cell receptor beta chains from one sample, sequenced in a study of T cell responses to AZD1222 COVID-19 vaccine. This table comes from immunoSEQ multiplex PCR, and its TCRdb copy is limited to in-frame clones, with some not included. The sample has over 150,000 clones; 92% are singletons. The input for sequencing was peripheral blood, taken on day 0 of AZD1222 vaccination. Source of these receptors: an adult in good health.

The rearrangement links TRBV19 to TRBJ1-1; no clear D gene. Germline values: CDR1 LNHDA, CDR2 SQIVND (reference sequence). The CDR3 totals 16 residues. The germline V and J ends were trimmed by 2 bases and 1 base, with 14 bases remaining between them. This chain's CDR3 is CASSISGRGWNTEAFF. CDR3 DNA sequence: TGTGCCAGTAGTATAAGCGGGAGAGGGTGGAACACTGAAGCTTTCTTT.

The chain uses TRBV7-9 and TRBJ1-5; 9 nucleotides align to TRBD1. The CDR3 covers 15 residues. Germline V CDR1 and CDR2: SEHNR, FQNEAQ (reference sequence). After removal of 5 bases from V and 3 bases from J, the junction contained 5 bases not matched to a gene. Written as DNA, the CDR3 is TGTGCCAGCAGCCCCGGGACAGGGAACAATCAGCCCCAGCATTTT. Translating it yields CASSPGTGNNQPQHF.

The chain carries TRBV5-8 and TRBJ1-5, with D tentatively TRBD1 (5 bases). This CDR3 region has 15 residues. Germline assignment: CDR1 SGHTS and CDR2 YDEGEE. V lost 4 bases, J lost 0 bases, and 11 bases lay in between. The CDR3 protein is CASSVTAHSNQPQHF. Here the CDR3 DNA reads TGTGCCAGCAGCGTGACAGCCCATAGCAATCAGCCCCAGCATTTT.

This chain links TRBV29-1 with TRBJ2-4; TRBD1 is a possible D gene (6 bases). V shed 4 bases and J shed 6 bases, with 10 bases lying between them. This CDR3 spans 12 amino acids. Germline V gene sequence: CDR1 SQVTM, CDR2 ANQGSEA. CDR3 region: CSVVGHGNIQYF. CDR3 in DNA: TGCAGCGTTGTGGGACATGGAAACATTCAGTACTTC. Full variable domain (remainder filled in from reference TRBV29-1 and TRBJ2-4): SAVISQKPSRDICQRGTSLTIQCQVDSQVTMMFWYRQQPGQSLTLIATANQGSEATYESGFVIDKFPISRPNLTFSTLTVSNMSPEDSSIYLCSVVGHGNIQYFGAGTRLSVL.

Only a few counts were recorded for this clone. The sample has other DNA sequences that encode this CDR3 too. The CDR3: CASSPGGDPADTQYF. The CDR3 DNA sequence: TGTGCCAGCTCACCGGGCGGGGACCCCGCAGATACGCAGTATTTT. The rearrangement links TRBV18 to TRBJ2-3; possible D gene TRBD2, 6 bases. The CDR3 is 15 residues long. With 3 bases removed from V and 4 bases from J, the gap between germline ends came to 14 bases. Germline CDR1 is KGHSH and CDR2 is LQKENI.

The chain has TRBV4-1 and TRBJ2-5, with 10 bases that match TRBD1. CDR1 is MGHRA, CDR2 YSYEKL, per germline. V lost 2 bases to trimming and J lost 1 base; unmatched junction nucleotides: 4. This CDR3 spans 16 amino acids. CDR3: CASSQSGTGAQETQYF. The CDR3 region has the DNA TGCGCCAGCAGCCAATCCGGGACAGGGGCCCAAGAGACCCAGTACTTC.

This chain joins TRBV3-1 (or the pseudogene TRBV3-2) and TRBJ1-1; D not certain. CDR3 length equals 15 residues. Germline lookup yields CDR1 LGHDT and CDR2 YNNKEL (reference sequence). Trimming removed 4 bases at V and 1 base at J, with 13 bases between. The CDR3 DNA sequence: TGTGCCAGCAGCCGCGTGGAAGGAACGAACACTGAAGCTTTCTTT. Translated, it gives CASSRVEGTNTEAFF.

The CDR3: CASAWKGGSNTEAFF. CDR3 nucleotides: TGTGCCAGCGCCTGGAAAGGGGGCAGCAACACTGAAGCTTTCTTT. The V and J genes are TRBV7-2 and TRBJ1-1; 7 bases align to TRBD1. The trim removed 8 bases at V and 2 bases at J, leaving 11 bases unmatched. The CDR3 runs 15 residues. CDR1 SGHTA and CDR2 FQGNSA come from the germline V gene.

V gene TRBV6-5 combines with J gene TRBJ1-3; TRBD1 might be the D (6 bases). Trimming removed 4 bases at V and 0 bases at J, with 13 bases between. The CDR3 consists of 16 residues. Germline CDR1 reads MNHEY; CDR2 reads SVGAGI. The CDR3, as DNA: TGTGCCAGCAGTTGGCAGGGGTCGAGCTCTGGAAACACCATATATTTT. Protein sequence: CASSWQGSSSGNTIYF.

The chain's CDR3 is CASSGTGAEKLFF. Written as DNA, the CDR3 is TGTGCCAGCAGTGGTACAGGGGCGGAAAAACTGTTTTTT. V is TRBV27 and J is TRBJ1-4; 7 positions match TRBD1. This CDR3 contains 13 residues. The trim removed 5 bases at V and 8 bases at J, leaving 5 bases unmatched. Germline V gene sequence: CDR1 MNHEY, CDR2 SMNVEV (reference sequence).

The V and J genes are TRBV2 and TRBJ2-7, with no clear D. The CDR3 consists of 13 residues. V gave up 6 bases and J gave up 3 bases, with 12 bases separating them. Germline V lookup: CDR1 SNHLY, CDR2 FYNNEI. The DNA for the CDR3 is TGTGCCAGCAGCCAATATCCGGACTACGAGCAGTACTTC. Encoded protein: CASSQYPDYEQYF.

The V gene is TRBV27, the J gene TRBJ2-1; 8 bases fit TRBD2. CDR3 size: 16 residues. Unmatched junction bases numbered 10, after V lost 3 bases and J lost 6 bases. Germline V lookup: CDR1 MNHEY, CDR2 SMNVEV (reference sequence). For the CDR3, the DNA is TGTGCCAGCAGTTTGTTTTCTAGCGGGTACCCCAATGAGCAGTTCTTC. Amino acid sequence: CASSLFSSGYPNEQFF.